This TCR beta chain is drawn from a study of tumor-infiltrating lymphocytes in primary liver carcinoma. At the level of the study: The tumors ranged from about 4.2 to 11 cm across and fell within stage T1-T3 N0M0.

Taking 20-30 mg of unsorted bulk tissue, the authors co-extracted RNA and DNA. For each tumor, five separate regions were sampled. The template, about 550 ng total RNA, yielded TCR beta cDNA made with a constant-region primer. It was through three nested multiplex PCR rounds of slightly modified ARM-PCR that TCR beta libraries arose. Use of TRBV1-TRBV30 forward primers with a C-beta reverse primer characterized the first two PCR rounds, which lasted around 9 cycles each. One entry per CDR3 protein results from TCRdb running MiXCR on the multiplex PCR reads. The sample lists 20,000 to 25,000 distinct CDR3 sequences, almost 80% occurring once. Study observations and caveats: Tumor-adjacent and tumor-blood pairs shared less of their repertoires than tumor region pairs shared. The difference in top-250-clone fraction between tumors and blood was significant, favoring tumors (p = 0.039).

The CDR3 extends over 15 amino acids. CDR1 and CDR2 (germline): SGHNT, YENEEA. As concerns this clonotype: What it binds is unknown. A junction boundary mismatches the germline segment, possibly from a read error.

This TCR came from a young woman with primary liver carcinoma and hepatitis B virus infection. The sequencing sample was made of liver tumor tissue from sampling region 1. The sample's subset: tumor region T1, superior pole. This chain links TRBV11-3 with TRBJ1-6; D is unclear. CDR3 residues: CACNFKWSYKSPLHF. CDR3 DNA sequence: TGTGCCTGCAACTTTAAGTGGAGCTATAAATCACCCCTCCACTTT.